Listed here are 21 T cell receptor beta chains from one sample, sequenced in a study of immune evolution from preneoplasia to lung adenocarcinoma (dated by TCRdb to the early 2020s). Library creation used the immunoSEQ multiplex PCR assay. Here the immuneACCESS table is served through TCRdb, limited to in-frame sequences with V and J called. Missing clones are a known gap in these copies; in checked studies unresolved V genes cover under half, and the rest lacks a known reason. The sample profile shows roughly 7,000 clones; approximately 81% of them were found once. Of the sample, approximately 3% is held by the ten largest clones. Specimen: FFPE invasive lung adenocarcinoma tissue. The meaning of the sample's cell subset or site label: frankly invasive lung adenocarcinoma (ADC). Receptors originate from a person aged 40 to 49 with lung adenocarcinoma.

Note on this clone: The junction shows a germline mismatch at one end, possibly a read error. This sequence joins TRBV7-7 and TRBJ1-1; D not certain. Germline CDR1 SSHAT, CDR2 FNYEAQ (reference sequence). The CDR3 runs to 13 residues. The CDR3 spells CASSESWGTEAFF. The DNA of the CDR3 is TGTGCTAGCAGCGAATCTTGGGGCACTGAAGCTTTCTTT. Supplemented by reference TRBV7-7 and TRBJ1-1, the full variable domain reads GAGVSQSPRYKVTKRGQDVTLRCDPISSHATLYWYQQALGQGPEFLTYFNYEAQPDKSGLPSDRFSAERPEGSISTLTIQRTEQRDSAMYRCASSESWGTEAFFGQGTRLTVV.

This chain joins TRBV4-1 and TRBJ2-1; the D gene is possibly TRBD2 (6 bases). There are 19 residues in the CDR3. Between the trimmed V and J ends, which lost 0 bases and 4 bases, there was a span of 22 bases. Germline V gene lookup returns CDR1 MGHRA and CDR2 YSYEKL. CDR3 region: CASSQERDSGTPTYNEQFF. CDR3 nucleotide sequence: TGCGCCAGCAGCCAAGAACGGGATAGCGGAACACCTACATACAATGAGCAGTTCTTC.

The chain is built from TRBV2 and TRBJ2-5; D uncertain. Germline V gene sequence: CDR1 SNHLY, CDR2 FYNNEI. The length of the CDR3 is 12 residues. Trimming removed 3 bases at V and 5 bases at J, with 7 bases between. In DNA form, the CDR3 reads TGTGCCAGCAGTGAGGTCCCCGAGACCCAGTACTTC. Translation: CASSEVPETQYF.

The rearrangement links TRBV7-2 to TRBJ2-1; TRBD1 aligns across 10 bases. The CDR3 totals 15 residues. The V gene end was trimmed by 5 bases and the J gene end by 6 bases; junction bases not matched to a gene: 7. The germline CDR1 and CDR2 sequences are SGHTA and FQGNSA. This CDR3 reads CASSQGQGFSNEQFF. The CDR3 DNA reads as TGTGCCAGCAGCCAGGGACAGGGGTTTTCCAATGAGCAGTTCTTC.

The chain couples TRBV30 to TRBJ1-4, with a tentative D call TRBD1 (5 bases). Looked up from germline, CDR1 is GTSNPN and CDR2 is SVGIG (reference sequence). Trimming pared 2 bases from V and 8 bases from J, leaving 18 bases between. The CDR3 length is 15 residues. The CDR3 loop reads CAWSPHRLGGEKLFF. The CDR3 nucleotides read TGTGCCTGGAGTCCACACAGGCTTGGAGGGGAAAAACTGTTTTTT.

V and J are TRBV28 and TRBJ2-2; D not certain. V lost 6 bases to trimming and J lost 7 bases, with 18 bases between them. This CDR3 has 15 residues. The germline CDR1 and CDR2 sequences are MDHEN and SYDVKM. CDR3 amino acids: CASSPPPPVGGELFF. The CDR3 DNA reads TGTGCCAGCAGCCCTCCTCCCCCGGTTGGCGGGGAGCTGTTTTTT.

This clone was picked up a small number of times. The CDR3 bases are TGTGCCTGGAGATCTACCGGGACTGTGGGAGGGCAGTTCTTC. This translates into CAWRSTGTVGGQFF. V is TRBV30 and J is TRBJ2-1; D is possibly TRBD2 (6 bases). CDR3 length: 14 residues. Germline V gene sequence: CDR1 GTSNPN, CDR2 SVGIG (reference sequence). Trimming pared 3 bases from V and 12 bases from J, leaving 21 bases between.

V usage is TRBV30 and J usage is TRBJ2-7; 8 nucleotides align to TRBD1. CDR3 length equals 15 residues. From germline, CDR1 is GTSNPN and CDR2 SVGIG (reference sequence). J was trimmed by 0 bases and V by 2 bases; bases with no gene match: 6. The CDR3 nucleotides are TGTGCCTGGAGTAGGTCGGACAGGGACTCCTACGAGCAGTACTTC. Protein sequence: CAWSRSDRDSYEQYF.

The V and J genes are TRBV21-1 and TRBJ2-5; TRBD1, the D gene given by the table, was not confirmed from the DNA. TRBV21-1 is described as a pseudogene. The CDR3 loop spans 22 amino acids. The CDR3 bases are TGTGCCAGCAGCAAACTCTCGGTCGGGACAGGGGGAATAGAGGGATTCCAAGAGACCCAGTACTTC. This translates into CASSKLSVGTGGIEGFQETQYF.

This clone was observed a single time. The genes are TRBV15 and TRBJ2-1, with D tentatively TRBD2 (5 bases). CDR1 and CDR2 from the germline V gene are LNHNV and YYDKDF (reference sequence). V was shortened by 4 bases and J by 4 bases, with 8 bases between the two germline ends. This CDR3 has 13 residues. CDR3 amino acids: CATSMGRYNEQFF. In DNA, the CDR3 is TGTGCCACCAGCATGGGGAGATACAATGAGCAGTTCTTC.

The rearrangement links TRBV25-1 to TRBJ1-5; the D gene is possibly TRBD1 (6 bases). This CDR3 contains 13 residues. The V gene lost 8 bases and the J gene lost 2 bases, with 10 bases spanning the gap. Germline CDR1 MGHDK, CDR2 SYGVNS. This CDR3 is CASGRGGNQPQHF. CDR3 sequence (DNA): TGTGCCAGCGGCAGGGGTGGCAATCAGCCCCAGCATTTT. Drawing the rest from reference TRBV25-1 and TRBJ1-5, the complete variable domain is EADIYQTPRYLVIGTGKKITLECSQTMGHDKMYWYQQDPGMELHLIHYSYGVNSTEKGDLSSESTVSRIRTEHFPLTLESARPSHTSQYLCASGRGGNQPQHFGDGTRLSIL.

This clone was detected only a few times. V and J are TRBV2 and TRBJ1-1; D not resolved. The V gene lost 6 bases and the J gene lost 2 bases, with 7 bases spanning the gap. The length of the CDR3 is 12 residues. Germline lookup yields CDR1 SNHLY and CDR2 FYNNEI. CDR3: CASSVVNTEAFF. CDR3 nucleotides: TGTGCCAGCAGCGTAGTAAACACTGAAGCTTTCTTT.

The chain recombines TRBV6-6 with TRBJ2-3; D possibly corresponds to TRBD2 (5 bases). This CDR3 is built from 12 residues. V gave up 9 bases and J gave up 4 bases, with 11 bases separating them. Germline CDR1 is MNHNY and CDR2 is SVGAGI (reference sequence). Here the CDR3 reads CASSRVADTQYF. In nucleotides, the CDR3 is TGTGCCAGTTCGAGGGTTGCAGATACGCAGTATTTT.

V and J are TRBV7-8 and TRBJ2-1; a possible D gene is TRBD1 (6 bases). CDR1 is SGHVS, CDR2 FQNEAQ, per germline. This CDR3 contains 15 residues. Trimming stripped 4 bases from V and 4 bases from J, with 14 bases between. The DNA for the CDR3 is TGTGCCAGCAGCTCCACCACAGGGACATACAATGAGCAGTTCTTC. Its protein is CASSSTTGTYNEQFF.

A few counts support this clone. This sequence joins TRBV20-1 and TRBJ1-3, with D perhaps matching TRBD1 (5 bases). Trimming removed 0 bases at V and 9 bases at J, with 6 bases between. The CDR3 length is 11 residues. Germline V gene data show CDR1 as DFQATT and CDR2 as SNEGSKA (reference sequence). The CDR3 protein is CSARDGATIYF. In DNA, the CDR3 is TGCAGTGCTAGAGATGGGGCCACCATATATTTT.

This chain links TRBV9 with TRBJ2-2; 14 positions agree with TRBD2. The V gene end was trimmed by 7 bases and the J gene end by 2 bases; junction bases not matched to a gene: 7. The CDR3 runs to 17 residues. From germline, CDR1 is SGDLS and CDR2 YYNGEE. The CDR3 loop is CASGGTSGSLNTGELFF. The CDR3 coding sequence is TGTGCCAGCGGTGGGACTAGCGGGAGCCTTAACACCGGGGAGCTGTTTTTT.

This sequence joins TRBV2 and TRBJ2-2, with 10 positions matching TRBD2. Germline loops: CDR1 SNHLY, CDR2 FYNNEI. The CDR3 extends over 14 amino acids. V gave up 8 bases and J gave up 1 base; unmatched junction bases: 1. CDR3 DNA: TGTGCCAGCTTAGCGGGGGGGAACACCGGGGAGCTGTTTTTT. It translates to CASLAGGNTGELFF.

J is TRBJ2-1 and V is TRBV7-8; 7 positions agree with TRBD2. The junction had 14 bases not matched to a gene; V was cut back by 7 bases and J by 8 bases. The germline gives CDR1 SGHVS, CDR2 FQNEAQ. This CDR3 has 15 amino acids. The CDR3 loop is CASTEWGRAGDEQFF. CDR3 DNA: TGTGCCAGCACCGAGTGGGGGAGGGCCGGCGATGAGCAGTTCTTC.

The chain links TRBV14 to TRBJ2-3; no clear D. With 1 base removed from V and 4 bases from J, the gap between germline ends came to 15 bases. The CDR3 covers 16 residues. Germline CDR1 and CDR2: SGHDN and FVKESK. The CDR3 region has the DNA TGTGCCAGCAGCCAAGCATCAGCGCTCCCGCCAGATACGCAGTATTTT. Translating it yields CASSQASALPPDTQYF.

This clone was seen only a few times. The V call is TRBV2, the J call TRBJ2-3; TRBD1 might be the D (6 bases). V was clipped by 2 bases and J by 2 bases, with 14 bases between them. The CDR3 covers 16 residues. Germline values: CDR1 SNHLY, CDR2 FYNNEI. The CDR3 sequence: CASSERGSGNTDTQYF. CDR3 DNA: TGTGCCAGCAGTGAAAGGGGGTCAGGGAACACAGATACGCAGTATTTT. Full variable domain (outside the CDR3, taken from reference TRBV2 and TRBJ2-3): EPEVTQTPSHQVTQMGQEVILRCVPISNHLYFYWYRQILGQKVEFLVSFYNNEISEKSEIFDDQFSVERPDGSNFTLKIRSTKLEDSAMYFCASSERGSGNTDTQYFGPGTRLTVL.

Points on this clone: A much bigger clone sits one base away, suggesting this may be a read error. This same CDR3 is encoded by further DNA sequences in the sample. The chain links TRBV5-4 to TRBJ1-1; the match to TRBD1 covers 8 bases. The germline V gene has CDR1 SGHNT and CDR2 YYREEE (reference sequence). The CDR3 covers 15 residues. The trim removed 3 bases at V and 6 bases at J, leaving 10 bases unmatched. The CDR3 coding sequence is TGTGCCAGCAGCTCCCCGACAGGGGTTATCCCTGAAGCTTTCTTT. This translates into CASSSPTGVIPEAFF.